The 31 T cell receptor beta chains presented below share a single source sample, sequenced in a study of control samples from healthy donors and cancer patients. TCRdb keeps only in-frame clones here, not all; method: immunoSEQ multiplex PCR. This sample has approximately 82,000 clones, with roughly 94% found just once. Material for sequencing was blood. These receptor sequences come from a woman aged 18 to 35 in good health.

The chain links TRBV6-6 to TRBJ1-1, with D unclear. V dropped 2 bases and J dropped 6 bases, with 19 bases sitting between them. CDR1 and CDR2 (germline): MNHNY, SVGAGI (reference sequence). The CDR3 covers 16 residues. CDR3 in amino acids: CASSYGVPPGRPEAFF. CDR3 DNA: TGTGCCAGCAGTTACGGCGTTCCCCCGGGGAGACCTGAAGCTTTCTTT.

The CDR3 DNA reads as TGTGCCAGCAGCCCAACCGGACAGGGCTGGTACACCGGGGAGCTGTTTTTT. Translated, it gives CASSPTGQGWYTGELFF. This chain connects TRBV7-9 to TRBJ2-2; TRBD1 aligns across 8 bases. Germline V lookup: CDR1 SEHNR, CDR2 FQNEAQ (reference sequence). With V trimmed by 5 bases and J by 3 bases, 11 bases remained unmatched. The CDR3 runs 17 residues.

CDR3 coding DNA: TGTGCCAGCAGCGTAAGCCCTCAGGGCGGTGAAGCTTTCTTT. Its translation: CASSVSPQGGEAFF. The V and J genes are TRBV9 and TRBJ1-1; D is perhaps TRBD1 (5 bases). Germline values: CDR1 SGDLS, CDR2 YYNGEE. V was trimmed by 1 base and J by 7 bases, leaving 14 bases between them. The CDR3 is 14 amino acids.

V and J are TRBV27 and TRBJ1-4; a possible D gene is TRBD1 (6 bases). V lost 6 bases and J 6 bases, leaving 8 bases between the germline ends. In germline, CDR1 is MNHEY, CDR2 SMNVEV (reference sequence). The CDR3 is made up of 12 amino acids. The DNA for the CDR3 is TGTGCCAGCAGGGGGGGCGATGAAAAACTGTTTTTT. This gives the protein CASRGGDEKLFF. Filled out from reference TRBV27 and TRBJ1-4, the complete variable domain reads EAQVTQNPRYLITVTGKKLTVTCSQNMNHEYMSWYRQDPGLGLRQIYYSMNVEVTDKGDVPEGYKVSRKEKRNFPLILESPSPNQTSLYFCASRGGDEKLFFGSGTQLSVL.

The CDR3 sequence: CASSLDGSLGGAHAYEQYF. CDR3 bases: TGTGCCAGCAGCTTAGATGGGTCCCTCGGCGGGGCCCACGCCTACGAGCAGTACTTC. The V and J genes are TRBV11-3 and TRBJ2-7, with D possibly TRBD2 on 6 matching bases. The CDR3 length is 19 residues. Trimming removed 0 bases from V and 2 bases from J, with 23 bases in between. The V gene's germline CDR1 is SGHNT and CDR2 YENEEA.

CDR3 in amino acids: CASSTSQGELFF. Written as DNA, the CDR3 is TGTGCCAGCAGCACAAGCCAAGGGGAGCTGTTTTTT. The chain joins TRBV9 to TRBJ2-2; D gene unclear. Germline CDR1 is SGDLS and CDR2 is YYNGEE. Trimming took 4 bases from V and 8 from J, leaving 9 bases between them. CDR3 length equals 12 residues.

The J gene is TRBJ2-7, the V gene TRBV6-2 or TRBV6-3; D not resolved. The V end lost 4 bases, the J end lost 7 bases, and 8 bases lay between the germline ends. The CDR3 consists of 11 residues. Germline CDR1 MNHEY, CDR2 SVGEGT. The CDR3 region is CASSSIWEQYF. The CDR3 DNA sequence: TGTGCCAGCAGTTCTATTTGGGAGCAGTACTTC.

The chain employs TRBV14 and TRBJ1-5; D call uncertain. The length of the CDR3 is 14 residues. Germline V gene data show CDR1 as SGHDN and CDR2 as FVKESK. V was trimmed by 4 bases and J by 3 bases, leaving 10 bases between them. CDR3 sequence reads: CASSPLGINQPQHF. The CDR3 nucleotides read TGTGCCAGCAGCCCCTTAGGGATCAATCAGCCCCAGCATTTT.

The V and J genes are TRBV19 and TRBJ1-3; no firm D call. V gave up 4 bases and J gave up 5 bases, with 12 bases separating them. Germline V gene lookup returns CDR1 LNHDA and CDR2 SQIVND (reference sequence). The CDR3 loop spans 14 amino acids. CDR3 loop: CASSNPGERNTIYF. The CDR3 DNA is TGTGCCAGTAGTAATCCGGGAGAAAGAAACACCATATATTTT. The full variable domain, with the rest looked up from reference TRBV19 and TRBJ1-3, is DGGITQSPKYLFRKEGQNVTLSCEQNLNHDAMYWYRQDPGQGLRLIYYSQIVNDFQKGDIAEGYSVSREKKESFPLTVTSAQKNPTAFYLCASSNPGERNTIYFGEGSWLTVV.

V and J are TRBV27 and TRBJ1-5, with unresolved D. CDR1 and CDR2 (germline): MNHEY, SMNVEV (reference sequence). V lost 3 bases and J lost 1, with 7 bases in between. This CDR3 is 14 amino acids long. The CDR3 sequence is CASSFFGSNQPQHF. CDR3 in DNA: TGTGCCAGCAGTTTCTTTGGGAGCAATCAGCCCCAGCATTTT.

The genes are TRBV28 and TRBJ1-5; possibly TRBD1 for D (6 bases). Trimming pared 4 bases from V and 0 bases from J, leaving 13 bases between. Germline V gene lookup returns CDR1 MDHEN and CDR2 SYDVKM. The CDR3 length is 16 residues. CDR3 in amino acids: CASSSGGPNSNQPQHF. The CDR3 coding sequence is TGTGCCAGCAGTTCCGGGGGGCCGAATAGCAATCAGCCCCAGCATTTT. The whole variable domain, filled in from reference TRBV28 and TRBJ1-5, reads DVKVTQSSRYLVKRTGEKVFLECVQDMDHENMFWYRQDPGLGLRLIYFSYDVKMKEKGDIPEGYSVSREKKERFSLILESASTNQTSMYLCASSSGGPNSNQPQHFGDGTRLSIL.

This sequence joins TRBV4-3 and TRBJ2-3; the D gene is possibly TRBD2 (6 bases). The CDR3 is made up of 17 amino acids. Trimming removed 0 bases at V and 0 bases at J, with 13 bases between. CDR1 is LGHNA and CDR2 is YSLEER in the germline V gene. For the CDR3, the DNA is TGCGCCAGCAGCCAAGATTCCGGCGGGATTAGCACAGATACGCAGTATTTT. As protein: CASSQDSGGISTDTQYF.

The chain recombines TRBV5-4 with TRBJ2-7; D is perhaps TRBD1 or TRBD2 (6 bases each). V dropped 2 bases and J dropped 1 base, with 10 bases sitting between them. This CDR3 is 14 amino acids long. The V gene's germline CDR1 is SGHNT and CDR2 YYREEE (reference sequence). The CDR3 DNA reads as TGTGCCAGCAGCTTCGGGGGCCCATCCTACGAGCAGTACTTC. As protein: CASSFGGPSYEQYF.

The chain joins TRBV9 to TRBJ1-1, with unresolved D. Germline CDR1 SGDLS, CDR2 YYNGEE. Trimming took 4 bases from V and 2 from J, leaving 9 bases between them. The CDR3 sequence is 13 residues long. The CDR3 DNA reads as TGTGCCAGCAGCCAACAGAGTAACACTGAAGCTTTCTTT. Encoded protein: CASSQQSNTEAFF.

CDR3 residues: CASSLAYAGELFF. The CDR3 DNA reads TGCGCCAGCAGCTTAGCCTACGCCGGGGAGCTGTTTTTT. J is TRBJ2-2 and V is TRBV5-1; D not resolved. V lost 2 bases, J lost 6 bases, and 8 bases lay in between. The germline V gene encodes CDR1 SGHRS and CDR2 YFSETQ. The CDR3 is made up of 13 amino acids.

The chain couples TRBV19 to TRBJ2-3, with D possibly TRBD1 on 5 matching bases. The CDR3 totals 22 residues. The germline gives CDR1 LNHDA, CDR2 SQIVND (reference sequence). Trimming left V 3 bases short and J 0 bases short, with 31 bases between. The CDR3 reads CASSIFGGAEQSLSLSTDTQYF. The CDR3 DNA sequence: TGTGCCAGTAGTATTTTTGGTGGGGCCGAACAGAGCCTCTCCCTTAGCACAGATACGCAGTATTTT.

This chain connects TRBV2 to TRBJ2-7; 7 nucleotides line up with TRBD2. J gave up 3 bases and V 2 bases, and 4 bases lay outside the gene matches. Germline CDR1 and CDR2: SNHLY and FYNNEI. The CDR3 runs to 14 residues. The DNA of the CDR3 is TGTGCCAGCAGTGAACCCAGGGAGGGCTACGAGCAGTACTTC. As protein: CASSEPREGYEQYF.

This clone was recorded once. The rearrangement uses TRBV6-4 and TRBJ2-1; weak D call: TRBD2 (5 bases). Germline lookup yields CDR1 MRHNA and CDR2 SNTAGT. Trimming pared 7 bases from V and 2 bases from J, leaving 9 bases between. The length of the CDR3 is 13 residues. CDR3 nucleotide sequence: TGTGCCAGCACGGGGTTCACCTACAATGAGCAGTTCTTC. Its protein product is CASTGFTYNEQFF.

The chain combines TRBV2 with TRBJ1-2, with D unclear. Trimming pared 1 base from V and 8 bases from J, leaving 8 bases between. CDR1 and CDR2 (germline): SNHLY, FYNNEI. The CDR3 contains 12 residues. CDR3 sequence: CASSEDVYGYTF. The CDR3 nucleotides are TGTGCCAGCAGTGAAGACGTTTACGGCTACACCTTC.

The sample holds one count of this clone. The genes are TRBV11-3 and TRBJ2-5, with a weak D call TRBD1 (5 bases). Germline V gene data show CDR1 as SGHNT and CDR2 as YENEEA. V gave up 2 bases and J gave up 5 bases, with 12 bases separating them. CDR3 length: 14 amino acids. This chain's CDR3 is CASSLQGYSETQYF. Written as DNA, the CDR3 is TGTGCCAGCAGCTTACAGGGTTATTCGGAGACCCAGTACTTC.

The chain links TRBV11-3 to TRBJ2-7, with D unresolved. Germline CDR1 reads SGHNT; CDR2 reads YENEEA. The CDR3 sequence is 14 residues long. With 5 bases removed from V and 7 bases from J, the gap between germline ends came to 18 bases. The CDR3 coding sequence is TGTGCCAGCAGCCCCGGGCCTTTTACGAGGGAGCAGTACTTC. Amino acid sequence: CASSPGPFTREQYF.

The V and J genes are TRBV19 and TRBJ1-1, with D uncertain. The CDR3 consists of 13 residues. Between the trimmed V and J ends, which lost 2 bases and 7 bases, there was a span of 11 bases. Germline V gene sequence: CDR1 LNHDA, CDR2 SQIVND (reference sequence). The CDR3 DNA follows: TGTGCCAGTAGTATACGGGCCGGCCTTGAAGCTTTCTTT. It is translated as CASSIRAGLEAFF.

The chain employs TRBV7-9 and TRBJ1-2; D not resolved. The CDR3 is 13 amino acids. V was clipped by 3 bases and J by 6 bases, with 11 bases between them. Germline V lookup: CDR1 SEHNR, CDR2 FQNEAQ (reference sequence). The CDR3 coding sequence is TGTGCCAGCAGCTTTGAACTAGGCGATGGCTACACCTTC. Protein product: CASSFELGDGYTF.

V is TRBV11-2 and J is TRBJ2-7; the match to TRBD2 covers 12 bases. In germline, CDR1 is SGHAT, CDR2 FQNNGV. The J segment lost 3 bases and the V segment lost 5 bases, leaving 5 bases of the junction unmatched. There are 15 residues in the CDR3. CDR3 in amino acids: CASSVRLAGVYEQYF. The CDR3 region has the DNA TGTGCCAGCAGCGTACGACTAGCGGGAGTCTACGAGCAGTACTTC. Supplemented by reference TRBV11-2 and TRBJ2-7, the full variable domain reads EAGVAQSPRYKIIEKRQSVAFWCNPISGHATLYWYQQILGQGPKLLIQFQNNGVVDDSQLPKDRFSAERLKGVDSTLKIQPAKLEDSAVYLCASSVRLAGVYEQYFGPGTRLTVT.

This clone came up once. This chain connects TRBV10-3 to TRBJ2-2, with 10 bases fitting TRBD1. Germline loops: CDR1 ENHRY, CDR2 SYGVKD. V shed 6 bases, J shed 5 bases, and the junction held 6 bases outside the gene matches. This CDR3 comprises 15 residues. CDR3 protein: CAISETGGYTGELFF. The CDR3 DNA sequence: TGTGCCATCAGCGAGACAGGGGGCTATACCGGGGAGCTGTTTTTT.

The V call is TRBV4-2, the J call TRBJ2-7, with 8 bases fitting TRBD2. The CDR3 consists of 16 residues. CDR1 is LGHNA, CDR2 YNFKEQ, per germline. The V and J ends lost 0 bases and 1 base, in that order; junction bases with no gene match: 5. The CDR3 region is CASSQDRAGVSYEQYF. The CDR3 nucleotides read TGTGCCAGCAGCCAAGATAGAGCGGGAGTTTCCTACGAGCAGTACTTC.

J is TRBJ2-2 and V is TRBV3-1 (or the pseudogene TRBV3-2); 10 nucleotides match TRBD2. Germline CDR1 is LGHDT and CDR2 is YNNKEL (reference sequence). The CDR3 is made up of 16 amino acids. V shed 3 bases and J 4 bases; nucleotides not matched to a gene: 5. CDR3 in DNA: TGTGCCAGCAGCCATCATCGGACTAGCGGCACCGGGGAGCTGTTTTTT. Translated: CASSHHRTSGTGELFF.

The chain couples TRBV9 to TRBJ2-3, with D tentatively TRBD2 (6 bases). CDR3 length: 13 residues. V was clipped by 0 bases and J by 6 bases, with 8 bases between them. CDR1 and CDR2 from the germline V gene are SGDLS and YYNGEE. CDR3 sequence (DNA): TGTGCCAGCAGCGTAGTTGGGAGGGATACGCAGTATTTT. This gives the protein CASSVVGRDTQYF.

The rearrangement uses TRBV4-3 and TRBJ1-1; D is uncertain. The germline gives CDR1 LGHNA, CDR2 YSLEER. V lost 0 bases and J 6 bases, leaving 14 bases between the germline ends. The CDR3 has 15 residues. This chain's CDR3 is CASSQDSVPTAEAFF. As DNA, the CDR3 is TGCGCCAGCAGCCAAGATTCCGTGCCGACGGCTGAAGCTTTCTTT.

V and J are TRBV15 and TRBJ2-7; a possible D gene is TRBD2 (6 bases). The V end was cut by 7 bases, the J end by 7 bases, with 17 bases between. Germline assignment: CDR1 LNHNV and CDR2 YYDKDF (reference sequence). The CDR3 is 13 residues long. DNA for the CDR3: TGTGCCACCATCACGTGGGGGACTGGTGAGCAGTACTTC. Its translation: CATITWGTGEQYF. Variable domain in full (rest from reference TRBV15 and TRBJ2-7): DAMVIQNPRYQVTQFGKPVTLSCSQTLNHNVMYWYQQKSSQAPKLLFHYYDKDFNNEADTPDNFQSRRPNTSFCFLDIRSPGLGDTAMYLCATITWGTGEQYFGPGTRLTVT.

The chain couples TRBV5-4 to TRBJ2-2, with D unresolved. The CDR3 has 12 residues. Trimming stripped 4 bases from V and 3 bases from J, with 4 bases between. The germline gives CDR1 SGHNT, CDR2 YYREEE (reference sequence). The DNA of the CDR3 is TGTGCCAGCAGCCCTTACACCGGGGAGCTGTTTTTT. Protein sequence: CASSPYTGELFF.